This is a list of T cell receptor beta chains from one sample in a study of blood T cell repertoires in COVID-19. TCRdb's copy holds only in-frame clones and misses some; the assay was immunoSEQ multiplex PCR. The table has about 250,000 clones, about 85% seen once. Sequencing was done on a sample of peripheral blood. The receptors were gathered from a human donor with COVID-19, enrolled during active disease. The donor label of this sample is uncertain. The CDR3 runs from the conserved cysteine through the conserved F or W. D genes are given only for firm matches. The size entry is marked missing in some rows and otherwise reads once, few, many or a size class.

D	V	size	J	DNA	CDR3
TRBD1	TRBV7-3	NA	TRBJ1-6	TGTGCCAGCAGCTTAGCGGGACAGGAAAATTCACCCCTCCACTTT	CASSLAGQENSPLHF
NA	TRBV30	few	TRBJ2-4	TGTGCCATAGGAGGGGATCCAAAAAACATTCAGTACTTC	CAIGGDPKNIQYF
TRBD2	TRBV11-2	NA	TRBJ2-3	TGTGCCAGCAGCCCGGGACTAGCGCGGGCCACAGATACGCAGTATTTT	CASSPGLARATDTQYF
NA	TRBV9	NA	TRBJ1-1	TGTGCCAGCAGCACACAGGGTAGGACTGAAGCTTTCTTT	CASSTQGRTEAFF
TRBD1	TRBV19	NA	TRBJ2-5	TGTGCCAGTAGTATAACCCTTGACAGGGGTCAAGAGACCCAGTACTTC	CASSITLDRGQETQYF
NA	TRBV9	NA	TRBJ2-7	TGTGCCTCCGCCCGCGGCGGTGCCTACGAGCAGTACTTC	CASARGGAYEQYF
NA	TRBV20-1	NA	TRBJ2-2	TGCAGTGCTAGAACGGAGCGGGAGCTGTTTTTT	CSARTERELFF
NA	TRBV4-3	NA	TRBJ1-1	TGCGCCAGCAGCCAAGAACCCAGGGGGAACACTGAAGCTTTCTTT	CASSQEPRGNTEAFF
TRBD2	TRBV2	NA	TRBJ2-1	TGTGCCAGAACCGGGACTAGCAATGAGCAGTTCTTC	CARTGTSNEQFF
NA	TRBV27	NA	TRBJ2-3	TGTGCCAGCAGTTTTCGTGGCCCAAGCACAGATACGCAGTATTTT	CASSFRGPSTDTQYF
NA	TRBV3-1/TRBV3-2	NA	TRBJ2-2	TGTGCCAGCAGCCAAGCTCTTCCCGGGGAGCTGTTTTTT	CASSQALPGELFF
NA	TRBV5-3	NA	TRBJ2-7	TGTGCCAGAAGCTTGGAAGAGCTCTACGAGCAGTACTTC	CARSLEELYEQYF
NA	TRBV30	NA	TRBJ1-2	TGTGCCTGGAGTCCCAGGATCTATGGCTACACCTTC	CAWSPRIYGYTF
TRBD1	TRBV28	NA	TRBJ1-1	TGTGCCAGCGGACAGGTTGAGCTTGAAGCTTTCTTT	CASGQVELEAFF
TRBD2	TRBV6-4	NA	TRBJ2-1	TGTGCCAGCAGTGACCGTGGCCTAGCGGGAGTAAATGAGCAGTTCTTC	CASSDRGLAGVNEQFF
NA	TRBV6-5	NA	TRBJ1-5	TGTGCCAGCAGAGGAGGTGGGCTCAATCAGCCCCAGCATTTT	CASRGGGLNQPQHF
NA	TRBV2	NA	TRBJ1-1	TGTGCCAGCAATCCTAGAGGATTT	CASNPRGF
NA	TRBV4-2	once	TRBJ2-7	TGTGCCAGCAGCCAAGAGGAGCGTTACGAGCAGTACTTC	CASSQEERYEQYF
NA	TRBV5-4	NA	TRBJ2-1	TGTGCCAGCACCGCCGGACTCCTGAGCTCCTACAATGAGCAGTTCTTC	CASTAGLLSSYNEQFF
TRBD1	TRBV5-1	NA	TRBJ1-3	TGCGCCAGCAGTACAGGGGAGATCGGGAACACCATATATTTT	CASSTGEIGNTIYF
NA	TRBV7-9	NA	TRBJ2-1	TGTGCCAGCAGCTTATTTCCTAGCTGGGAAAATGAGCAGTTCTTC	CASSLFPSWENEQFF
TRBD1	TRBV5-1	NA	TRBJ2-5	TGCGCCAGCAGCTTTGGGACAGTGGCACAAGAGACCCAGTACTTC	CASSFGTVAQETQYF
TRBD1	TRBV2	NA	TRBJ1-1	TGTGCCAGCAGTGAATGGGACAGGGGGACCACTGAAGCTTTCTTT	CASSEWDRGTTEAFF
NA	TRBV6-1	few	TRBJ1-2	TGTGCCAGCAGCGAAGACGGTCGCCCCTCGGGCTACACCTTC	CASSEDGRPSGYTF
NA	TRBV7-9	many	TRBJ1-1	TGTGCCAGCAGCTTAGTTGGGTCGGGAGGTGCTTTCTTT	CASSLVGSGGAFF
TRBD1	TRBV9	once	TRBJ2-7	TGTGCCAGCAGCGTAGAATACAGGGGCAACGAGCAGTACTTC	CASSVEYRGNEQYF
TRBD1	TRBV6-6	NA	TRBJ2-2	TGTGCCAGCAGTTACCCTGGACAGGGGGCAACCGGGGAGCTGTTTTTT	CASSYPGQGATGELFF
NA	TRBV28	NA	TRBJ2-7	TGTGCCAGCAGTTTACTAGTTGTATACGAGCAGTACTTC	CASSLLVVYEQYF
NA	TRBV3-1/TRBV3-2	NA	TRBJ2-3	TGTGCCAGCAGCCTCCGTAGGGGCCGAGCAGATACGCAGTATTTT	CASSLRRGRADTQYF
TRBD1	TRBV19	NA	TRBJ1-5	TGTGCCAGTAGTACAACCGGGACAGGGAATAATCAGCCCCAGCATTTT	CASSTTGTGNNQPQHF
TRBD2	TRBV4-2	few	TRBJ2-5	TGTGCCAGCAGCCAAGAGGGTTACGGGAGGGCGGGAGAGACCCAGTACTTC	CASSQEGYGRAGETQYF
TRBD2	TRBV5-5	once	TRBJ2-3	TGTGCCAGCAGCCGCTCCGGGACTAGCGTCACAGATACGCAGTATTTT	CASSRSGTSVTDTQYF
NA	TRBV3-1/TRBV3-2	NA	TRBJ2-3	TGTGCCAGCAGCCAAGATCTCCCAGTCTCGCAGTATTTT	CASSQDLPVSQYF
TRBD1	TRBV19	NA	TRBJ1-5	TGTGCCAGTAGTAGACGACAGGGGACGTTTGATCAGCCCCAGCATTTT	CASSRRQGTFDQPQHF
NA	TRBV6-6	NA	TRBJ1-5	TGTGCCAGCAGCCTTCTGACAGACAATCAGCCCCAGCATTTT	CASSLLTDNQPQHF
TRBD1	TRBV15	NA	TRBJ1-2	TGTGCCACCAGCAGAATCGCTACAGGGGGCGCTTATGGCTACACCTTC	CATSRIATGGAYGYTF
NA	TRBV7-2	NA	TRBJ1-2	TGTGCCAGCCTTCCCGGCACAGGGTGGGATGGCTACACCTTC	CASLPGTGWDGYTF
TRBD1	TRBV9	NA	TRBJ1-2	TGTGCCAGCAGCGTGATTCAGGGGGAGTCTGGCTACACCTTC	CASSVIQGESGYTF
NA	TRBV19	NA	TRBJ1-5	TGTGCCAGTAGTATAGCCGTAGGGGGGGGCAATCAGCCCCAGCATTTT	CASSIAVGGGNQPQHF
TRBD1	TRBV3-1/TRBV3-2	NA	TRBJ1-2	TGTGCCAGCAGCCAAGAGGGTTGGGGACAGTCGACTAACTATGGCTACACCTTC	CASSQEGWGQSTNYGYTF
TRBD1	TRBV19	NA	TRBJ1-5	TGTGCCAGTAGTCTTGGACAGGGCGGCAATCAGCCCCAGCATTTT	CASSLGQGGNQPQHF
NA	TRBV30	NA	TRBJ2-7	TGTGCCTGGAGTATCGGGACTCTCTACGAGCAGTACTTC	CAWSIGTLYEQYF
TRBD2	TRBV7-9	NA	TRBJ2-5	TGTGCCAGCAGGCGACCCCCCGCTGAGGGTAGCGGGCTCGGAGAGACCCAGTACTTC	CASRRPPAEGSGLGETQYF
NA	TRBV27	NA	TRBJ1-6	TGTGCCAGCAGTCCCCTCAATTCACCCCTCCACTTT	CASSPLNSPLHF
NA	TRBV6-1	NA	TRBJ1-2	TGTGCCAGCAGTGAAGCACCCGCGGGACGGAACCTCTATGGCTACACCTTC	CASSEAPAGRNLYGYTF
NA	TRBV29-1	NA	TRBJ2-2	TGCAGCGTTGGTGTTCTGAACACCGGGGAGCTGTTTTTT	CSVGVLNTGELFF
TRBD2	TRBV7-3	NA	TRBJ2-1	TGTGCCAGCAGTCTAGGACTAGTAGACAATGAGCAGTTCTTC	CASSLGLVDNEQFF
NA	TRBV19	NA	TRBJ2-5	TGTGCCAGTAGTATAAGGAGGGCGTCCCAAGAGACCCAGTACTTC	CASSIRRASQETQYF